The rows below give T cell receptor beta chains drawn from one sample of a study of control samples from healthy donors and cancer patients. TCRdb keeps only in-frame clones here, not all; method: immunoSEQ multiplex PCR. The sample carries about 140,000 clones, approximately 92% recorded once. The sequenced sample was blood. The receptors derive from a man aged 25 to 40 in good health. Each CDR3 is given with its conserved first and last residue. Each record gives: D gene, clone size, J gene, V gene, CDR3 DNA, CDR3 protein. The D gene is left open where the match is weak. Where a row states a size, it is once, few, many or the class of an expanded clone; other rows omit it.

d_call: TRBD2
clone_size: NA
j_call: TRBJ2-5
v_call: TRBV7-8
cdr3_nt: TGTGCCAGCAGCGTATACTCGGCGGGGCGGGAGGGCTTGCATCGTCAGACCCAGTACTTC
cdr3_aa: CASSVYSAGREGLHRQTQYF

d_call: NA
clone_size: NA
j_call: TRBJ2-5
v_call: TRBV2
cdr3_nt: TGTGCCAGCAGTCCTACCGAAGAGACCCAGTACTTC
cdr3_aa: CASSPTEETQYF

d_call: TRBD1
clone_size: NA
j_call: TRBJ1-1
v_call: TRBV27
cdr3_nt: TGTGCCAGCAAGAGGACAGGGCTTATGAACACTGAAGCTTTCTTT
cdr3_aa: CASKRTGLMNTEAFF

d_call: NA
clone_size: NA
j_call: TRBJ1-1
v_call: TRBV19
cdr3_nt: TGTGCCAGTAGTAAGGAGGGATGGACTGAAGCTTTCTTT
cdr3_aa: CASSKEGWTEAFF

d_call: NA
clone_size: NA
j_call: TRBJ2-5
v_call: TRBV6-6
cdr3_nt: TGTGCCAGCAGGTTAGAGGGAAGAGAGACCCAGTACTTC
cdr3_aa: CASRLEGRETQYF

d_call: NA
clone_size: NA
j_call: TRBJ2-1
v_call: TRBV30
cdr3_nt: TGTGCCTGGAGCGGGACACACCATGAGCAGTTCTTC
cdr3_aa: CAWSGTHHEQFF

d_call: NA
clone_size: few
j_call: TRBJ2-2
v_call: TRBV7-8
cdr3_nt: TGTGCCAGCACCCCGCGTTTGGAAAACGGGGAGCTGTTTTTT
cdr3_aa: CASTPRLENGELFF

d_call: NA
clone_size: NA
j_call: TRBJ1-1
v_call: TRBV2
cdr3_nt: TGTGCCAGCAGTGACGAGGGAATCACTGAAGCTTTCTTT
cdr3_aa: CASSDEGITEAFF

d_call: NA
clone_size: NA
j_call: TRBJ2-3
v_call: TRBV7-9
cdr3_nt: TGTGCCAGCAGCCCCTCCGAGAGAACAGATACGCAGTATTTT
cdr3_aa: CASSPSERTDTQYF

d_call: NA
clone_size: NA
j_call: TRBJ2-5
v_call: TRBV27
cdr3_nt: TGTGCCAGCAGTTTTCAGGCCGGAGGGGGGGGGCTTTGGGAGACCCAGTACTTC
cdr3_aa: CASSFQAGGGGLWETQYF

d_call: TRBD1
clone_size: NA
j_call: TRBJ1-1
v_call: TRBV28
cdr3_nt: TGTGCCAGCACCCTCGTCGACAGGGGGCTTAAGAACACTGAAGCTTTCTTT
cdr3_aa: CASTLVDRGLKNTEAFF

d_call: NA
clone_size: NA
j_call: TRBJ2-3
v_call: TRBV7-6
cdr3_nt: TGTGCCAGCACCTCAGGGGCGGATACGCAGTATTTT
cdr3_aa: CASTSGADTQYF

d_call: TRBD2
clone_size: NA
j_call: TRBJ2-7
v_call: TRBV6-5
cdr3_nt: TGTGCCAGCAGTTACGGGGGGAGGGTCTACGAGCAGTACTTC
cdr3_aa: CASSYGGRVYEQYF

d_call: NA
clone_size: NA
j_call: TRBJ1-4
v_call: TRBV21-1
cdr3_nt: TGTGCCCGGGGGGCAGACACTGCAACTAATGAAAAACTGTTTTTT
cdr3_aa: CARGADTATNEKLFF

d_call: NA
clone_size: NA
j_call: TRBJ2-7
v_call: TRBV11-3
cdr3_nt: TGTGCCAGCAGCTCTGTAGGCCAGCAGTACTTC
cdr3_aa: CASSSVGQQYF

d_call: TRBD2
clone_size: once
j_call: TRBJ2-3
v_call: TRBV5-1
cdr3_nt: TGCGCCAGCAGCTTGGCCCCTAGCGGCAGACGCACAGATACGCAGTATTTT
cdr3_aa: CASSLAPSGRRTDTQYF

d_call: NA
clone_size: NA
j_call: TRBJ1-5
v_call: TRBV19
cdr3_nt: TGTGCCAGTACTCCACGGTGGGAGGGTAGCAATCAGCCCCAGCATTTT
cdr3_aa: CASTPRWEGSNQPQHF

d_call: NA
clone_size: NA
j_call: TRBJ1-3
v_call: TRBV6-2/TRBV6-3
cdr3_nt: TGTGCCAGCAGTTACTCGGCAGGCGGACTAGGCGGAAACACCATATATTTT
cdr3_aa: CASSYSAGGLGGNTIYF

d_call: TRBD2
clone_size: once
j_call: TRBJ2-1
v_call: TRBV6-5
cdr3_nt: TGTGCCAGCAGTTACTCTGGCGGGAGGGCCAATGAGCAGTTCTTC
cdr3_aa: CASSYSGGRANEQFF

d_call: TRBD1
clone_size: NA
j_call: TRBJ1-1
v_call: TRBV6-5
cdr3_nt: TGTGCCAGCAGAACTCAGCAGACAGGGGGTAGAGCTTTCTTT
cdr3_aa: CASRTQQTGGRAFF

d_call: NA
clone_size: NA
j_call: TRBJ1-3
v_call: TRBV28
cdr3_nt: TGTGCCAGCAGTGGTCAGGGGTTGTGGGGAAACACCATATATTTT
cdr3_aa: CASSGQGLWGNTIYF

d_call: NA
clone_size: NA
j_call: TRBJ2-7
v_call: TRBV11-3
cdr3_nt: TGTGCCAGCAGCTCAAGGACCGGGCGGGGCGGACGATACGAGCAGTACTTC
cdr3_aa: CASSSRTGRGGRYEQYF

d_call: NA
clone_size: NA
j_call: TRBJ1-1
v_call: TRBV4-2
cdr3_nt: TGTGCCAGCAGCCAACCCATGGGGAACACTGAAGCTTTCTTT
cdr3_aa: CASSQPMGNTEAFF

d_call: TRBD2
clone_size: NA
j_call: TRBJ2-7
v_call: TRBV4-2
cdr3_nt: TGTGCCAGCAGCCAAGATTTAGCGGGAGGTGGGTACGAGCAGTACTTC
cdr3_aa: CASSQDLAGGGYEQYF

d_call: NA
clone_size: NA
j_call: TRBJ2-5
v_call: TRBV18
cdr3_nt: TGTGCCAGCTCACTGCTTACTAGTGGTGAGACCCAGTACTTC
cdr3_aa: CASSLLTSGETQYF

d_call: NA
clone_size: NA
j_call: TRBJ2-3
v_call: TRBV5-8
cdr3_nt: TGTGCCAGCAGCTTTAACGGGATACCCACTAGCACAGATACGCAGTATTTT
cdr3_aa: CASSFNGIPTSTDTQYF